This TCR beta chain was captured in a study of control samples from healthy donors and cancer patients (dated by TCRdb to the early 2020s). Library preparation used the immunoSEQ multiplex PCR assay. This immuneACCESS table, as held by TCRdb, lists in-frame sequences with V and J called but not all clones. Of the missing ones, under half trace to an unresolved V gene in checked studies; the others have no known cause. Across this sample there are roughly 200,000 clones, with around 94% seen only once. The ten largest clones take up more than 1.3% of the sample. V and J lose 11 bases and 5 bases, and a span of 14 bases separates them. From a lookup of the germline V gene, CDR1 and CDR2 are SNHLY and FYNNEI. Spanning cysteine to phenylalanine, the CDR3 consists of 12 amino acids. Only CDR3 DNA is held: 36 bases, read in frame from base 1. Notes on this clone: Its specific antigen is unknown. No much larger clone exists at a distance of one base, and base qualities are not known.

The chain couples TRBV2 to TRBJ2-3; perhaps TRBD2 is the D gene, with 5 bases matching. This receptor was obtained from a man aged 45 to 65 in good health. The sequenced sample consisted of blood. The CDR3 protein is CAGKGEGDTQYF. The base sequence is TGTGCCGGAAAAGGAGAGGGAGATACGCAGTATTTT.